This T cell receptor beta chain was recovered during a study of cytomegalovirus exposure and HLA in healthy donors. Primers included in the PCR were 60 Vbeta and 13 Jbeta primers. Profiled with immunoSEQ multiplex PCR; TCRdb holds only in-frame clones, not every one. The sample has around 100,000 clones, over 60% seen once. The CDR3 contains 14 residues. Trimming cost V 7 bases and J 6 bases; bases outside gene matches: 8. Germline V gene lookup returns CDR1 SNHLY and CDR2 FYNNEI. The TCR comes from a man aged 30 to 39 in good health and CMV-seropositive. The sample was PBMCs. V and J are TRBV2 and TRBJ1-5, with 8 bases lining up with TRBD1. The CDR3 region has the DNA TGTGCCAGCAATGGCGGGCAGGGGGCTCAGCCCCAGCATTTT. It is translated as CASNGGQGAQPQHF.